Each of the 26 T cell receptor beta chains below was sequenced from the same sample in a study of T cells after somatic rescue of genetic block. Profiling relied on immunoSEQ multiplex PCR, and the TCRdb table lists in-frame clones only, not all of them. The table has roughly 65,000 clones, under 95% seen once. The sequenced sample consisted of peripheral blood mononuclear cells (PBMCs). All receptors derive from a man aged 35-49 years.

The CDR3 loop is CASRGLAGVVGEQFF. The CDR3 bases are TGTGCCAGCAGGGGACTAGCGGGGGTCGTTGGTGAGCAGTTCTTC. The chain links TRBV2 to TRBJ2-1; 14 bases line up with TRBD2. The germline V gene has CDR1 SNHLY and CDR2 FYNNEI. V shed 6 bases and J 9 bases; nucleotides not matched to a gene: 7. The CDR3 consists of 15 residues.

This chain connects TRBV5-1 to TRBJ1-1; TRBD1 is a possible D gene (6 bases). Per the germline V gene, CDR1 is SGHRS and CDR2 is YFSETQ. The CDR3 has 15 residues. V was pared by 1 base and J by 1 base, with 11 bases between. CDR3 DNA sequence: TGCGCCAGCAGCTTGTCCGGGACACAGAACACTGAAGCTTTCTTT. It specifies CASSLSGTQNTEAFF.

This clone was seen just once. The chain employs TRBV18 and TRBJ2-1; either TRBD1 or TRBD2 may fit D (5 bases each). The CDR3 consists of 16 residues. The V end lost 5 bases, the J end lost 2 bases, and 16 bases lay between the germline ends. CDR1 and CDR2 from the germline V gene are KGHSH and LQKENI. The CDR3 sequence is CASSTRGSAAYNEQFF. CDR3 bases: TGTGCCAGCTCAACCCGGGGCAGCGCAGCCTACAATGAGCAGTTCTTC.

This chain uses TRBV7-8 with TRBJ1-5, with D tentatively TRBD1 (5 bases). Germline V gene data show CDR1 as SGHVS and CDR2 as FQNEAQ. Trimming cost V 1 base and J 3 bases, with 16 bases left between them. The CDR3 length is 17 residues. CDR3 residues: CASSLGWGGIANQPQHF. CDR3 sequence (DNA): TGTGCCAGCAGCTTAGGGTGGGGGGGGATAGCCAATCAGCCCCAGCATTTT.

The rearrangement uses TRBV7-9 and TRBJ2-5, with unresolved D. The V end lost 0 bases, the J end lost 5 bases, and 7 bases lay between the germline ends. This CDR3 is built from 13 residues. CDR1 and CDR2 from the germline V gene are SEHNR and FQNEAQ (reference sequence). As DNA, the CDR3 is TGTGCCAGCAGCTTAGCGTCGGTGGAGACCCAGTACTTC. It specifies CASSLASVETQYF. Filled out from reference TRBV7-9 and TRBJ2-5, the complete variable domain reads DTGVSQNPRHKITKRGQNVTFRCDPISEHNRLYWYRQTLGQGPEFLTYFQNEAQLEKSRLLSDRFSAERPKGSFSTLEIQRTEQGDSAMYLCASSLASVETQYFGPGTRLLVL.

The rearrangement links TRBV28 to TRBJ2-7; the D is unclear. V lost 6 bases and J 7 bases, leaving 10 bases between the germline ends. The CDR3 has 11 amino acids. Germline V gives CDR1 MDHEN, CDR2 SYDVKM. For the CDR3, the DNA is TGTGCCAGCAGAATCGGTGGGGAGCAGTACTTC. It codes for CASRIGGEQYF.

The V call is TRBV7-9, the J call TRBJ1-3; TRBD1 matches at 10 bases. This CDR3 comprises 15 residues. The V gene end was trimmed by 6 bases and the J gene end by 2 bases; junction bases not matched to a gene: 4. Germline V lookup: CDR1 SEHNR, CDR2 FQNEAQ (reference sequence). The CDR3 loop is CASRGQGTPGNTIYF. CDR3 nucleotides: TGTGCCAGCAGGGGACAGGGGACGCCTGGAAACACCATATATTTT.

The chain recombines TRBV29-1 with TRBJ2-7; D not resolved. Germline V CDR1 and CDR2: SQVTM, ANQGSEA. The CDR3 runs to 12 residues. V gave up 4 bases and J gave up 2 bases, with 9 bases separating them. CDR3 loop: CSVVPSAYEQYF. DNA of the CDR3: TGCAGCGTTGTGCCCTCGGCCTACGAGCAGTACTTC.

The V gene is TRBV7-3, the J gene TRBJ2-1; D may correspond to TRBD1 or TRBD2 (5 bases each). The CDR3 is 16 residues long. V was cut by 6 bases and J by 4 bases, with 19 bases left in between. CDR1 is SGHTA and CDR2 is FQGTGA in the germline V gene. CDR3 coding DNA: TGTGCCAGCAGGCCTCAGCCGGGACGGGGATACAATGAGCAGTTCTTC. Translating it yields CASRPQPGRGYNEQFF.

The J gene is TRBJ2-5, the V gene TRBV21-1; the tabulated D call, TRBD2, remains unverified against the DNA. TRBV21-1 is a documented pseudogene. The CDR3 sequence is 19 residues long. The DNA for the CDR3 is TGTGCCAGCATCGAGGGAGGGTCTAGCGGGAAATTAAAACAAGAGACCCAGTACTTC. Translating gives CASIEGGSSGKLKQETQYF.

The rearrangement uses TRBV19 and TRBJ2-7; possible D gene TRBD2, 6 bases. With 5 bases removed from V and 5 bases from J, the gap between germline ends came to 19 bases. Per the germline V gene, CDR1 is LNHDA and CDR2 is SQIVND (reference sequence). The CDR3 runs to 15 residues. Written as DNA, the CDR3 is TGTGCCAGTAGTGGGCGGGACTCCTTCGGCCACGAGCAGTACTTC. The encoded protein is CASSGRDSFGHEQYF.

This chain links TRBV7-9 with TRBJ2-2; either TRBD1 or TRBD2 may fit D (7 bases each). The CDR3 length is 16 residues. Trimming took off 6 bases at V and 8 bases at J, with 22 bases between the two ends. From germline, CDR1 is SEHNR and CDR2 FQNEAQ (reference sequence). The CDR3 nucleotides are TGTGCCAGCAGACAGCCGCGACAGGGAGGGTCTGGGGAGCTGTTTTTT. As protein: CASRQPRQGGSGELFF.

V and J are TRBV7-8 and TRBJ1-4; TRBD1 matches at 9 bases. The junction had 10 bases not matched to a gene; V was cut back by 10 bases and J by 7 bases. The germline V gene encodes CDR1 SGHVS and CDR2 FQNEAQ. This CDR3 has 14 amino acids. CDR3 sequence reads: CAIERTGEGEKLFF. CDR3 nucleotide sequence: TGTGCCATAGAGCGGACAGGGGAGGGTGAAAAACTGTTTTTT.

This sequence joins TRBV2 and TRBJ1-2, with 7 bases lining up with TRBD1. Per germline, CDR1 SNHLY and CDR2 FYNNEI. The trim removed 3 bases at V and 4 bases at J, leaving 8 bases unmatched. The CDR3 length is 15 residues. The CDR3 protein is CASSDPTGVRYGYTF. CDR3 sequence (DNA): TGTGCCAGCAGTGACCCAACAGGGGTCCGCTATGGCTACACCTTC.

V is TRBV5-4 and J is TRBJ2-3, with TRBD2 matching 9 bases. After removal of 5 bases from V and 1 base from J, the junction contained 2 bases not matched to a gene. Germline V CDR1 and CDR2: SGHNT, YYREEE (reference sequence). The CDR3 totals 14 residues. The CDR3 loop reads CASRLAGGTDTQYF. In DNA, the CDR3 is TGTGCCAGCAGATTAGCGGGGGGCACAGATACGCAGTATTTT.

This sequence joins TRBV30 and TRBJ2-1; 7 nucleotides line up with TRBD2. Germline V lookup: CDR1 GTSNPN, CDR2 SVGIG (reference sequence). The CDR3 is 13 amino acids. The J segment lost 9 bases and the V segment lost 2 bases, leaving 7 bases of the junction unmatched. CDR3 protein: CAWSRGRACEQFF. In DNA, the CDR3 is TGTGCCTGGAGTCGGGGGAGGGCCTGTGAGCAGTTCTTC.

The V gene is TRBV28, the J gene TRBJ2-7; D ambiguous. Germline V gene lookup returns CDR1 MDHEN and CDR2 SYDVKM. The CDR3 is 15 residues long. Deletions cut 3 bases from V and 4 bases from J, with 16 bases between. CDR3 region: CASSLFTLRSYEQYF. As DNA, the CDR3 is TGTGCCAGCAGTTTGTTCACACTGCGGTCTTACGAGCAGTACTTC.

V usage is TRBV11-2 and J usage is TRBJ2-5, with 12 bases that match TRBD2. The DNA matches TRBJ2-7 better at its end, which makes the J call doubtful. This CDR3 contains 16 residues. The germline V gene has CDR1 SGHAT and CDR2 FQNNGV. Written as DNA, the CDR3 is TGTGCCAGCAGCTTAGCCCTAGCGGGAGGGCCCTACGAGCAGTACTTC. Translation gives CASSLALAGGPYEQYF.

V usage is TRBV7-6 and J usage is TRBJ1-6; D ambiguous. Germline CDR1 is SGHVS and CDR2 is FNYEAQ. V was cut by 5 bases and J by 0 bases, with 8 bases left in between. The CDR3 totals 15 residues. CDR3 protein: CASSAGSSYNSPLHF. CDR3 nucleotides: TGTGCCAGCAGCGCTGGGAGCTCCTATAATTCACCCCTCCACTTT.

This chain links TRBV7-9 with TRBJ1-5; 11 bases match TRBD1. Germline-derived CDR1 and CDR2 are SEHNR and FQNEAQ (reference sequence). CDR3 length: 15 amino acids. V was clipped by 1 base and J by 6 bases; unmatched bases: 2. The DNA of the CDR3 is TGTGCCAGCAGCTTAGGGACAGGGGGCCGTCAGCCCCAGCATTTT. This sequence encodes CASSLGTGGRQPQHF. Full variable domain (missing parts from reference TRBV7-9 and TRBJ1-5): DTGVSQNPRHKITKRGQNVTFRCDPISEHNRLYWYRQTLGQGPEFLTYFQNEAQLEKSRLLSDRFSAERPKGSFSTLEIQRTEQGDSAMYLCASSLGTGGRQPQHFGDGTRLSIL.

This chain links TRBV5-5 with TRBJ1-1; D call uncertain. Trimming took off 2 bases at V and 6 bases at J, with 11 bases between the two ends. The germline V gene has CDR1 SGHKS and CDR2 YYEKEE (reference sequence). The CDR3 runs to 13 residues. In DNA, the CDR3 is TGTGCCAGCAGCTTCGGTCCCACCGCTGAAGCTTTCTTT. This translates into CASSFGPTAEAFF.

V is TRBV7-9 and J is TRBJ1-4, with a tentative D call TRBD1 (6 bases). Germline-derived CDR1 and CDR2 are SEHNR and FQNEAQ (reference sequence). The CDR3 loop spans 16 amino acids. The germline V and J ends were trimmed by 1 base and 6 bases, with 15 bases remaining between them. The CDR3 region has the DNA TGTGCCAGCAGCTTAGTAGGGGGGGACATCGATGAAAAACTGTTTTTT. Its protein product is CASSLVGGDIDEKLFF.

V is TRBV21-1 and J is TRBJ1-3. TRBV21-1 is reported as a pseudogene. The CDR3 spans 15 residues. The CDR3 spells CASSHQGRAGNTIYF. CDR3 in DNA: TGTGCCAGCAGCCATCAGGGGAGGGCCGGAAACACCATATATTTT.

CDR3 amino acids: CASRLTESPYNEQFF. The DNA for the CDR3 is TGTGCCAGCAGACTGACAGAGAGTCCCTACAATGAGCAGTTCTTC. The genes are TRBV6-5 and TRBJ2-1, with D maybe TRBD1 (5 bases). With 6 bases removed from V and 2 bases from J, the gap between germline ends came to 14 bases. The germline gives CDR1 MNHEY, CDR2 SVGAGI. This CDR3 is 15 amino acids long.

In DNA form, the CDR3 reads TGCAGCGTTGCGCCGGGTGTCACCTACGAGCAGTACTTC. Amino acids: CSVAPGVTYEQYF. V gene TRBV29-1 combines with J gene TRBJ2-7; no firm D call. The CDR3 spans 13 residues. Germline CDR1 is SQVTM and CDR2 is ANQGSEA. Deletions cut 4 bases from V and 2 bases from J, with 12 bases between.

Only one count was recorded for this clone. The J gene is TRBJ2-2, the V gene TRBV10-3; tentative D call: TRBD1 (6 bases). Germline CDR1 ENHRY, CDR2 SYGVKD. Trimming pared 6 bases from V and 6 bases from J, leaving 11 bases between. This CDR3 has 13 residues. CDR3 nucleotide sequence: TGTGCCATCAGAGAAACAGGGTCCGGGGAGCTGTTTTTT. Translation: CAIRETGSGELFF.